The present T cell receptor beta chain was sequenced within a study of cytomegalovirus exposure and HLA in healthy donors. Study-wide results and limits: TCR beta sequences reportedly predicted the HLA-A and HLA-B alleles of most subjects accurately. It was confirmed in vitro that a few of the CMV-associated chains were specific for CMV antigens. Some segments of the V type, notably TRBV6-2 and TRBV6-3, were excluded as indistinguishable. A later analysis linked a missense variant in DCLRE1C to the trimming of TCR beta V and J genes.

A remark on this clone: The antigen is undetermined.

The PCR made use of 60 Vbeta and 13 Jbeta primers. Generated by immunoSEQ multiplex PCR, the TCRdb table keeps only in-frame clones and is missing some. The sample consists of 160,000 or so clones, about 85% of them appearing once. The germline V gene encodes CDR1 MNHEY and CDR2 SMNVEV (reference sequence). This CDR3 is built from 15 residues. The sample was PBMCs. This receptor was obtained from a woman under 30 in good health and CMV-seronegative. This sequence joins TRBV27 and TRBJ2-5; 8 bases align to TRBD2. TRBJ2-7 matches the DNA end more closely, so the J call is doubtful. In DNA, the CDR3 is TGTGCCAGCAGTTTAGCGGGACTAGGCCCCATCGAGCAGTACTTC. Protein product: CASSLAGLGPIEQYF.